Following are 15 T cell receptor beta chains from one sample sequenced in a study of cytomegalovirus exposure and HLA in healthy donors (dated by TCRdb to the late 2010s). Preparation of the library involved the immunoSEQ multiplex PCR assay. A mixture of 60 forward primers for TCR Vbeta segments and 13 reverse primers for TCR Jbeta segments was used in the multiplex PCR. Drawn from immuneACCESS, this table holds only the in-frame rearrangements with V and J called that TCRdb kept. Clones are partly lost; checked studies trace under half to an unresolved V gene and leave the rest unexplained. For this sample there are about 160,000 clones; around 78% appear just once. The top ten constitute 1% of the sample. Sequenced material: PBMCs. These receptors all come from a middle-aged woman in good health and CMV-seronegative.

J is TRBJ1-4 and V is TRBV28; D gene ambiguous. Germline V CDR1 and CDR2: MDHEN, SYDVKM. V was shortened by 5 bases and J by 0 bases, with 10 bases between the two germline ends. The CDR3 has 15 residues. CDR3 residues: CASSATVATNEKLFF. CDR3 nucleotide sequence: TGTGCCAGCAGTGCTACGGTGGCAACTAATGAAAAACTGTTTTTT.

The chain is built from TRBV7-6 and TRBJ2-1; 14 bases line up with TRBD2. The CDR3 sequence is 20 residues long. After removal of 5 bases from V and 12 bases from J, the junction contained 24 bases not matched to a gene. CDR1 and CDR2 from the germline V gene are SGHVS and FNYEAQ. The CDR3 loop reads CASSPPATGLAGVGPIWQFF. CDR3 DNA: TGTGCCAGCAGCCCCCCAGCTACGGGACTAGCGGGAGTGGGGCCCATTTGGCAGTTCTTC.

In this sample, this clone turned up once. V gene TRBV5-1 combines with J gene TRBJ2-7; 13 positions agree with TRBD2. Per germline, CDR1 SGHRS and CDR2 YFSETQ. The CDR3 runs to 16 residues. Trimming removed 0 bases from V and 3 bases from J; junction bases left unmatched: 3. The CDR3 DNA sequence: TGCGCCAGCAGCTTGGCCGGACTAGCGGGAGTCTACGAGCAGTACTTC. As protein: CASSLAGLAGVYEQYF.

The chain uses TRBV7-3 and TRBJ2-7, with D tentatively TRBD2 (6 bases). Germline CDR1 is SGHTA and CDR2 is FQGTGA. The CDR3 has 17 residues. V gave up 0 bases and J gave up 6 bases, with 21 bases separating them. CDR3 sequence reads: CASSLTGLGGAGSEQYF. In nucleotides, the CDR3 is TGTGCCAGCAGCTTAACCGGTTTGGGGGGAGCAGGAAGCGAGCAGTACTTC.

This clone has a handful of counts. The rearrangement joins TRBV7-3 to TRBJ2-3, with a weak D call TRBD2 (6 bases). Trimming cost V 5 bases and J 2 bases, with 11 bases left between them. This CDR3 contains 14 residues. In germline, CDR1 is SGHTA, CDR2 FQGTGA. The CDR3 region is CASSLRTTTDTQYF. The DNA of the CDR3 is TGTGCCAGCAGCCTCCGGACTACCACAGATACGCAGTATTTT.

The table lists this clone with a count of one. This rearrangement joins TRBV30 to TRBJ2-6, with a weak D call TRBD1 (5 bases). V lost 3 bases and J lost 0, with 9 bases in between. Germline V gene lookup returns CDR1 GTSNPN and CDR2 SVGIG (reference sequence). CDR3 length: 15 residues. The CDR3 coding sequence is TGTGCCTGGAGACAGGTGTCCTCTGGGGCCAACGTCCTGACTTTC. As protein: CAWRQVSSGANVLTF.

A single count supports this clone. The chain is built from TRBV9 and TRBJ2-2, with D uncertain. CDR3 length: 13 residues. The V and J ends lost 2 bases and 7 bases respectively, with 9 bases between them. Germline CDR1 reads SGDLS; CDR2 reads YYNGEE. CDR3 region: CASSVPRSGELFF. In nucleotides, the CDR3 is TGTGCCAGCAGCGTGCCTCGGAGCGGGGAGCTGTTTTTT.

The chain joins TRBV4-1 to TRBJ2-1; TRBD2 matches at 9 bases. Per germline, CDR1 MGHRA and CDR2 YSYEKL. J was trimmed by 10 bases and V by 0 bases; bases with no gene match: 13. The CDR3 has 17 residues. CDR3 in amino acids: CASSQEARLAGLGEQFF. The CDR3 DNA is TGCGCCAGCAGCCAAGAGGCTCGGCTAGCGGGACTTGGGGAGCAGTTCTTC.

This sequence joins TRBV7-9 and TRBJ1-2; 7 bases agree with TRBD1. Germline V lookup: CDR1 SEHNR, CDR2 FQNEAQ (reference sequence). CDR3 length equals 18 residues. Losses at the gene ends were 1 base for V and 3 bases for J; bases not matched to a gene: 14. DNA for the CDR3: TGTGCCAGCAGCTTAGAGGTTACGGCAGGGGGATTTGACTATGGCTACACCTTC. It translates to CASSLEVTAGGFDYGYTF.

V and J are TRBV5-5 and TRBJ1-1; D call uncertain. This CDR3 spans 16 amino acids. Germline CDR1 SGHKS, CDR2 YYEKEE (reference sequence). V was clipped by 0 bases and J by 0 bases, with 12 bases between them. The CDR3 region has the DNA TGTGCCAGCAGCTTGGTCACGGGGATTATGAACACTGAAGCTTTCTTT. It codes for CASSLVTGIMNTEAFF.

The chain joins TRBV9 to TRBJ1-5; the match to TRBD1 covers 8 bases. CDR3 length: 15 residues. Germline values: CDR1 SGDLS, CDR2 YYNGEE. V trimming: 1 base; J trimming: 4 bases; junction bases outside the gene matches: 4. Here the CDR3 reads CASSVSDRGNQPQHF. The CDR3 coding sequence is TGTGCCAGCAGCGTAAGTGACAGGGGTAATCAGCCCCAGCATTTT.

This chain connects TRBV11-3 to TRBJ2-7, with D unclear. Germline CDR1 reads SGHNT; CDR2 reads YENEEA. CDR3 length: 11 amino acids. Trimming removed 2 bases at V and 3 bases at J, with 2 bases between. CDR3 coding DNA: TGTGCCAGCAGCTTACACTACGAGCAGTACTTC. This codes for CASSLHYEQYF.

The rearrangement uses TRBV30 and TRBJ2-7; the D is unclear. The germline CDR1 and CDR2 sequences are GTSNPN and SVGIG (reference sequence). The CDR3 spans 14 residues. V lost 4 bases and J lost 2, with 15 bases in between. The CDR3 spells CAWISARLPYEQYF. As DNA, the CDR3 is TGTGCCTGGATCAGTGCCCGCCTCCCCTACGAGCAGTACTTC.

This clone was observed a single time. This sequence joins TRBV28 and TRBJ2-2, with D possibly matching TRBD2 (6 bases). Trimming stripped 5 bases from V and 7 bases from J, with 11 bases between. Germline CDR1 MDHEN, CDR2 SYDVKM. The CDR3 has 13 residues. CDR3 DNA sequence: TGTGCCAGCAGTCCCCGGCGGGGCGGGGAGCTGTTTTTT. Protein product: CASSPRRGGELFF.

The V gene is TRBV28, the J gene TRBJ2-7; TRBD2 agrees at 7 bases. With V trimmed by 7 bases and J by 6 bases, 15 bases remained unmatched. The CDR3 consists of 15 residues. CDR1 and CDR2 (germline): MDHEN, SYDVKM. CDR3 DNA: TGTGCCAGCATTCAATCCGGGGCGGGAGAAAGCGAGCAGTACTTC. Translating it yields CASIQSGAGESEQYF.